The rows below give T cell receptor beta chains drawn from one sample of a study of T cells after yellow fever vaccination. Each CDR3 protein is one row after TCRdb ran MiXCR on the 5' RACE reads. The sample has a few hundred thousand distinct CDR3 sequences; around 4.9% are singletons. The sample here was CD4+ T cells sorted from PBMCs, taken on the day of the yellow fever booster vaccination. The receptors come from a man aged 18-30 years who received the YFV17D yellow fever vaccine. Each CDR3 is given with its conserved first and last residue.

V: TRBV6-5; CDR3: CASSNLGTGSYNEQFF
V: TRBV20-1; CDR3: CSARDLRAATDTQYF
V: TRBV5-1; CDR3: CASSLIRSEETQYF
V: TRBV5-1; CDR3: CASSGDLTWGYGYTF
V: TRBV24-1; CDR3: CAANGANTGELFF
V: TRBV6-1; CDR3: CATNRVGNTEAFF
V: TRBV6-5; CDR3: CASRLSDTQYF
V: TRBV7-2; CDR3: CASSLGHGANVLTF
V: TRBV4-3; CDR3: CASSQDRTTWGGNTIYF
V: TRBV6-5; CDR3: CASSYSKWPEEQYF
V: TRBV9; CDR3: CASSVVGTEQFF
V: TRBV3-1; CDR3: CASSQGLAGGSAKNIQYF
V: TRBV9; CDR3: CASSEGQGWNSPLHF
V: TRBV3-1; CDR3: CASSQGQYYGYTF
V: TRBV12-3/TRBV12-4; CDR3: CASIRTGVNYGYTF
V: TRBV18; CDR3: CASSPPSFGGTEAFF
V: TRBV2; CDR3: CASTGTGANVLTF
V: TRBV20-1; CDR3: CSVLPGTYGYTF
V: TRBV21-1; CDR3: CASSKVRTGSNQPQHF
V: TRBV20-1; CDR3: CSARGRQSGNTEAFF
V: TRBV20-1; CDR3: CSATGELDGYTF
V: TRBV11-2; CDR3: CASSLDRAGWGDTQYF
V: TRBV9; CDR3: CASSDRRPGGTYGYTF
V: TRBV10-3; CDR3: CAISTTNTEAFF
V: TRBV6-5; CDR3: CASADASVNEQYF
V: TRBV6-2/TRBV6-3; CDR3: CASSPDGFNQPQHF
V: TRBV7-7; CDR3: CASTPDGVQETQYF
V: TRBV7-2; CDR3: CASSLGGLASGEQYF
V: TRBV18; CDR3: CASSPQGASSYNEQFF
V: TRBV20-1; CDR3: CSARAGRGQGVEKLFF
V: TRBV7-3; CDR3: CASSQSRANDEQFF
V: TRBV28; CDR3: CASSFLGLELFF
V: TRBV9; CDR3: CASSVTGGSTEAFF
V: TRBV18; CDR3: CASSPSTGAQETQYF
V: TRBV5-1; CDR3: CASSSGTQNTGELFF
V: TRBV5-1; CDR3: CASRETGGELFF
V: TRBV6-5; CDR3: CASSRDGPYEQYF
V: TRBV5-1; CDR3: CASSEQGNTGELFF
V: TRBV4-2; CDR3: CASSPAGPGYGYTF
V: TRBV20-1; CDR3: CSASRRGLTDTQYF
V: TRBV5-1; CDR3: CASSLVARDGELFF
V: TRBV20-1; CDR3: CSARGGGQETQYF
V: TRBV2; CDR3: CASSGLRGSNEQFF
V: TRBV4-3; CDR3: CASSQAVWAGGRTEAFF
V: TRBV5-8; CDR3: CASRPGVGALYEQYF
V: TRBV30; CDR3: CAWSVQLGVGGTQYF
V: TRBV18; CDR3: CASSPAEYGYTF
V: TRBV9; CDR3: CASSSRPAGNTIYF